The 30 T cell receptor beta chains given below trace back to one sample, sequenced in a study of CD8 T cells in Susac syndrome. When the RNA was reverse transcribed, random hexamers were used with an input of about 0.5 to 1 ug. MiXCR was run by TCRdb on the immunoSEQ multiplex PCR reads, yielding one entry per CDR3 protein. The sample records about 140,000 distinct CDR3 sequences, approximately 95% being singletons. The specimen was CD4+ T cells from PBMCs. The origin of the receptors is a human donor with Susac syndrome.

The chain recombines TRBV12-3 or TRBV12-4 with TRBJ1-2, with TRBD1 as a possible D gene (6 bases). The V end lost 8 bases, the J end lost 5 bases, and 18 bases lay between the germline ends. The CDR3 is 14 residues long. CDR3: CASRGWGAEYGYTF. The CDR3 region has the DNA TGTGCCAGCCGGGGGTGGGGGGCTGAATATGGCTACACCTTC.

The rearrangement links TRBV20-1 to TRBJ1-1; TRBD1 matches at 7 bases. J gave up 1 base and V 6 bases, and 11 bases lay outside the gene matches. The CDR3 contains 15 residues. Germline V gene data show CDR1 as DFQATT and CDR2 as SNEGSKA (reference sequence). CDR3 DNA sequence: TGCAGTGCCCCTCAGCCGGGACAGCCGAACACTGAAGCTTTCTTT. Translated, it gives CSAPQPGQPNTEAFF.

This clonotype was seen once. The CDR3 region has the DNA TGTGCCACCAGCGGGGTGGGGACTCAGCCCCAGCATTTT. This gives the protein CATSGVGTQPQHF. The V gene is TRBV15, the J gene TRBJ1-5; weak D call: TRBD1 (5 bases). Germline CDR1 LNHNV, CDR2 YYDKDF (reference sequence). CDR3 length equals 13 residues. The V end was cut by 5 bases, the J end by 6 bases, with 11 bases between. The full variable domain, its missing parts supplied by reference TRBV15 and TRBJ1-5, is DAMVIQNPRYQVTQFGKPVTLSCSQTLNHNVMYWYQQKSSQAPKLLFHYYDKDFNNEADTPDNFQSRRPNTSFCFLDIRSPGLGDTAMYLCATSGVGTQPQHFGDGTRLSIL.

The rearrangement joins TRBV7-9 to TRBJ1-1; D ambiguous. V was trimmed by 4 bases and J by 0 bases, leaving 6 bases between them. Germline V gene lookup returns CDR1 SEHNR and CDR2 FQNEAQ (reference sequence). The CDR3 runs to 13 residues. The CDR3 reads CASSSTMNTEAFF. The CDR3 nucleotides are TGTGCCAGCAGCTCGACGATGAACACTGAAGCTTTCTTT.

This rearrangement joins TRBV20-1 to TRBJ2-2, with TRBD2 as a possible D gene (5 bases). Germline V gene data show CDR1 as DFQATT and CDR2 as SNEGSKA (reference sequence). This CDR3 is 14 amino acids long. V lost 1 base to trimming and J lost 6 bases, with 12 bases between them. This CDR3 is CSARGLADSGELFF. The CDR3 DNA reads TGCAGTGCTAGAGGGCTAGCTGATTCCGGGGAGCTGTTTTTT.

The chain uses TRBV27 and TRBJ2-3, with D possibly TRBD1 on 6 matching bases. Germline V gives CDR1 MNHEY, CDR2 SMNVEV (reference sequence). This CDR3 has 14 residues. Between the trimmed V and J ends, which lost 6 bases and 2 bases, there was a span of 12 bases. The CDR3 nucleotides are TGTGCCAGCAGCTTCCGGGACACCACAGATACGCAGTATTTT. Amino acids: CASSFRDTTDTQYF.

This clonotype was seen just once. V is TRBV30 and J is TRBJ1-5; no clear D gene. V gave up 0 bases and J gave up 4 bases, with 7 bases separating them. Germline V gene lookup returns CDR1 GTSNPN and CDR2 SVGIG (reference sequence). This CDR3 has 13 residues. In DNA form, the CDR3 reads TGTGCCTGGAGTGTAGGGCAAAATCAGCCCCAGCATTTT. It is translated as CAWSVGQNQPQHF.

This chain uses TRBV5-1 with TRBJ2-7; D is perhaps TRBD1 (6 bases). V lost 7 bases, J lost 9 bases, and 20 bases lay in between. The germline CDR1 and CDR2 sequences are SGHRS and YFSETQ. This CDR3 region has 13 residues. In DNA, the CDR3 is TGCGCCAGCCACAGGGTGAGAAGCATCGGGCAGTACTTC. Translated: CASHRVRSIGQYF. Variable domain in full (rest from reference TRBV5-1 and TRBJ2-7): KAGVTQTPRYLIKTRGQQVTLSCSPISGHRSVSWYQQTPGQGLQFLFEYFSETQRNKGNFPGRFSGRQFSNSRSEMNVSTLELGDSALYLCASHRVRSIGQYFGPGTRLTVT.

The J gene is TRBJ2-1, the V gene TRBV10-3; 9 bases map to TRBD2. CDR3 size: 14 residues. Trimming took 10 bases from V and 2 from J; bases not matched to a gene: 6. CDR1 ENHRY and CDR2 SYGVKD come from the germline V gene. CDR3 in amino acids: CATLGGGAYNEQFF. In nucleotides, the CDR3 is TGTGCCACGTTGGGCGGGGGGGCCTACAATGAGCAGTTCTTC.

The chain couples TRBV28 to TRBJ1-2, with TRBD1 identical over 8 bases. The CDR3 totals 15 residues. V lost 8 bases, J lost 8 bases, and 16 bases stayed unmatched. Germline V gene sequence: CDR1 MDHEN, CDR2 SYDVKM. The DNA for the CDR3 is TGTGCCAGCGAGTCTTACCAGGGGGCGCCGGGCGGCTACACCTTC. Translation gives CASESYQGAPGGYTF.

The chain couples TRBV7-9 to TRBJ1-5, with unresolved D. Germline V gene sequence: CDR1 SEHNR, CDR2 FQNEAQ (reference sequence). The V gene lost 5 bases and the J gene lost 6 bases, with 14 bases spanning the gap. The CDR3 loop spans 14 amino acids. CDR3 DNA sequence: TGTGCCAGCAGCCAAACGGGCTTCAGTCAGCCCCAGCATTTT. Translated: CASSQTGFSQPQHF.

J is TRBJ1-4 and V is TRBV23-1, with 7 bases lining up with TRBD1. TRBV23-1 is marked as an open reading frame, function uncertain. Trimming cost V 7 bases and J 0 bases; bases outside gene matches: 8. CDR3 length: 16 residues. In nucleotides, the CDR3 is TGCGCCAGCACTTACAGGGGAGATGCAACTAATGAAAAACTGTTTTTT. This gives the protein CASTYRGDATNEKLFF.

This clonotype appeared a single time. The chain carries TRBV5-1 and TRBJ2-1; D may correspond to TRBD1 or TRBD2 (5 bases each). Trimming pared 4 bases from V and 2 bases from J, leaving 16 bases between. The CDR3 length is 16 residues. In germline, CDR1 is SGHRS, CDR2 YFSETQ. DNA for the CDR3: TGCGCCAGCAGCCGGGGCCCCGCTGGGGCCTACAATGAGCAGTTCTTC. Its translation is CASSRGPAGAYNEQFF.

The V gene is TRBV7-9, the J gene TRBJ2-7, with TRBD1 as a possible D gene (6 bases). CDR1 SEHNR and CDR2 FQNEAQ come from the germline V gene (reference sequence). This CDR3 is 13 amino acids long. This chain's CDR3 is CAVRGQSFGEQYF. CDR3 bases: TGTGCTGTTCGCGGACAGAGCTTTGGGGAGCAGTACTTC.

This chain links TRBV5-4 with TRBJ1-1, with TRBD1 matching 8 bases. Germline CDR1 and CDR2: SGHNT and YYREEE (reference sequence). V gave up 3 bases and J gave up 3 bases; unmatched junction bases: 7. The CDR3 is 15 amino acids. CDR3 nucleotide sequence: TGTGCCAGCAGCTACACAGGGGGTCGGGACACTGAAGCTTTCTTT. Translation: CASSYTGGRDTEAFF.

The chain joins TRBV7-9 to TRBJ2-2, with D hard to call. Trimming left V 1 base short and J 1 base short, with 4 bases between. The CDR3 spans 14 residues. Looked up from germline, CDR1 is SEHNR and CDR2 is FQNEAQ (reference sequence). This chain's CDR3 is CASSLVLNTGELFF. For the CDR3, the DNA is TGTGCCAGCAGCTTAGTGTTGAACACCGGGGAGCTGTTTTTT.

Written as DNA, the CDR3 is TGTGCCAGCAGCCTGGGGTTCCCGGGGCGGGGGACTGGGGCCAACGTCCTGACTTTC. It is translated as CASSLGFPGRGTGANVLTF. V gene TRBV28 combines with J gene TRBJ2-6; 7 positions agree with TRBD2. Trimming took 6 bases from V and 2 from J; bases not matched to a gene: 16. Germline V gene sequence: CDR1 MDHEN, CDR2 SYDVKM. This CDR3 has 19 residues. The complete variable domain, with remaining parts taken from reference TRBV28 and TRBJ2-6, reads DVKVTQSSRYLVKRTGEKVFLECVQDMDHENMFWYRQDPGLGLRLIYFSYDVKMKEKGDIPEGYSVSREKKERFSLILESASTNQTSMYLCASSLGFPGRGTGANVLTFGAGSRLTVL.

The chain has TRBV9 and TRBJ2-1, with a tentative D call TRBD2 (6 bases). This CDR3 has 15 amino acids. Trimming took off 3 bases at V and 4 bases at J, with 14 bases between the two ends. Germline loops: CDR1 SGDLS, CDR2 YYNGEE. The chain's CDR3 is CASSAGTPSYNEQFF. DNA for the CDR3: TGTGCCAGCAGCGCCGGGACTCCGAGTTACAATGAGCAGTTCTTC.

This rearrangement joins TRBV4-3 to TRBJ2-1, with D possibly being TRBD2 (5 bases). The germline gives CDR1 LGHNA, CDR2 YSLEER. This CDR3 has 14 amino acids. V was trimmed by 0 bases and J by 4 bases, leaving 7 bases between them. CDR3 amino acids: CASSQDRGYNEQFF. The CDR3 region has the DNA TGCGCCAGCAGCCAAGATAGAGGGTACAATGAGCAGTTCTTC.

The CDR3 loop is CAWSSVVGTSNEKLFF. The CDR3 nucleotides read TGTGCCTGGAGTAGCGTCGTCGGGACCTCTAATGAAAAACTGTTTTTT. V usage is TRBV30 and J usage is TRBJ1-4, with a weak D call TRBD1 (5 bases). Trimming pared 2 bases from V and 3 bases from J, leaving 16 bases between. Germline CDR1 and CDR2: GTSNPN and SVGIG (reference sequence). CDR3 size: 16 residues.

The DNA of the CDR3 is TGTGCCAGCAGTCCCCGGCCTCAGTCCTACGAGCAGTACTTC. Translated: CASSPRPQSYEQYF. The chain links TRBV12-3 or TRBV12-4 to TRBJ2-7; D gene ambiguous. V dropped 5 bases and J dropped 1 base, with 12 bases sitting between them. CDR3 length: 14 amino acids.

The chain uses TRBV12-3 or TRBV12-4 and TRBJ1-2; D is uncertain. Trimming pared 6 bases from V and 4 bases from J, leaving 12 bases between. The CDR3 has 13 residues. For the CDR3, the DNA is TGTGCCAGCAGCACGGGCCAACTCTATGGCTACACCTTC. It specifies CASSTGQLYGYTF.

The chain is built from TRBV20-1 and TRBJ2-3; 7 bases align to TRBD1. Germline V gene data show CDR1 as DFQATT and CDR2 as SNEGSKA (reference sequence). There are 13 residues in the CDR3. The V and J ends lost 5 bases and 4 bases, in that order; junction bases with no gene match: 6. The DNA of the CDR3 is TGCAGTGCTTTCGACAGGGCCCCAGATACGCAGTATTTT. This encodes CSAFDRAPDTQYF.

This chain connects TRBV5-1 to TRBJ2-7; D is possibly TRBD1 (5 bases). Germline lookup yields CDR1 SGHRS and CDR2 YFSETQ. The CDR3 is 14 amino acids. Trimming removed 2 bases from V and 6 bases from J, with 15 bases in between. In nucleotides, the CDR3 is TGCGCCAGCAGCTTATCAGGGCAGATCTCCGAGCAGTACTTC. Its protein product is CASSLSGQISEQYF.

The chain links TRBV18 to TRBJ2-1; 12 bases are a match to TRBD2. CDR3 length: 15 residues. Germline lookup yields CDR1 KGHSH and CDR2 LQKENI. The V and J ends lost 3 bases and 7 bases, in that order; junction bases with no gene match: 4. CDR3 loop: CASSPASGRGNEQFF. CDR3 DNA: TGTGCCAGCTCACCGGCTAGCGGGAGGGGTAATGAGCAGTTCTTC.

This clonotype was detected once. The CDR3 sequence: CASTTGQVGTQYF. The CDR3 region has the DNA TGTGCCAGCACTACGGGACAGGTCGGGACCCAGTACTTC. This sequence joins TRBV2 and TRBJ2-5; TRBD1 agrees at 8 bases. V dropped 7 bases and J dropped 7; count of bases not matched to a gene: 8. The germline V gene has CDR1 SNHLY and CDR2 FYNNEI. The CDR3 length is 13 residues.

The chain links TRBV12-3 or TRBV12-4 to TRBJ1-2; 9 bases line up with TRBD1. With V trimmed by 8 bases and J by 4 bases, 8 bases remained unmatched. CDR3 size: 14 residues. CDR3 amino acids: CASYGTGTFYGYTF. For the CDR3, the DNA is TGTGCCAGCTACGGGACAGGGACTTTCTATGGCTACACCTTC.

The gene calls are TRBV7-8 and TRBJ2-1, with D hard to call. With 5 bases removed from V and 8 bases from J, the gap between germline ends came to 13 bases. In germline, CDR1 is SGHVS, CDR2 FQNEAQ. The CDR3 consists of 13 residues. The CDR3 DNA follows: TGTGCCAGCAGCCTCCCGCGGAGTGATGAGCAGTTCTTC. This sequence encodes CASSLPRSDEQFF.

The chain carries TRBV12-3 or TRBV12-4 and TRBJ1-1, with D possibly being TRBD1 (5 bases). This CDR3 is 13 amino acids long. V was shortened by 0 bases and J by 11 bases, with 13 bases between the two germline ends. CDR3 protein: CASSLAGWDAAFF. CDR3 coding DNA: TGTGCCAGCAGTTTAGCGGGGTGGGACGCGGCTTTCTTT.

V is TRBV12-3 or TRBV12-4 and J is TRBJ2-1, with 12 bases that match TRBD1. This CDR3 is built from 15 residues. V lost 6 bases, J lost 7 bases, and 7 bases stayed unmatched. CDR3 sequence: CASSRDRGRWNEQFF. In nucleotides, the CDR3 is TGTGCCAGCAGCCGGGACAGGGGGCGTTGGAATGAGCAGTTCTTC.